This TCR beta chain is drawn from a study of blood T cell repertoires in COVID-19. Overall study: Donors in the United States, Italy and Spain gave samples during acute or convalescent COVID-19. The cDNA or gDNA used as material had been derived from T cells, B-cell-depleted T cells, or PBMCs.

This clone was picked up one time. Deletions cut 5 bases from V and 1 base from J, with 12 bases between. The CDR3 is 14 residues long. Germline loops: CDR1 MNHNY, CDR2 SVGAGI (reference sequence). Original processing methods: Using reference gene primer amplification, nucleated cell counts were estimated. Sequencing was performed with immunoSEQ multiplex PCR; in TCRdb, only in-frame clones are kept and a portion is missing. V and J calls and clone size are those listed in that table; D and trimming were worked out from the DNA. The table lists about 75,000 clones, around 89% of them singletons, with around 9% in the top ten.

The rearrangement links TRBV6-6 to TRBJ2-7; possibly TRBD1 for D (6 bases). The clonotype originates from a human donor in a cohort sampled during active COVID-19. Sequenced input: peripheral blood. CDR3 sequence (DNA): TGTGCCAGCAGTCAGTCACAGGGATCCTACGAGCAGTACTTC. Translated: CASSQSQGSYEQYF.